The TCR beta chain under discussion was sequenced for a study of shared clonotypes between healthy human individuals. About the research overall: Every donor yielded three CD4 naive, three CD4 memory, two CD8 naive and one CD8 memory plate. General observations from the study: Across subsets, estimated richness was generally greater for naive than for memory populations. Rarefaction revealed incomplete sorted-subset sequencing despite large depth.

Produced via immunoSEQ multiplex PCR; TCRdb's table is partial and in-frame only. The sample lists 2.3 million or so clones; approximately 95% were seen once. HIV-negative, healthy adults without recent acute infections or vaccinations were the donors. The CDR3 runs 14 residues. With 2 bases clipped from V and 4 bases from J, the junction kept 2 bases outside the gene matches. CDR1 is MDHEN and CDR2 is SYDVKM in the germline V gene. For this clone: Antigen specificity is unknown. At the DNA level, this CDR3 is encoded by other sequences in the same sample as well.

Material: naive CD4+ T cells from PBMCs. Described subset: CD45RA+ positively selected. J is TRBJ2-1 and V is TRBV28; 7 bases are a match to TRBD1. The TCR comes from a man younger than 35 in good health. Some clones in this sample may be carry-over from other donors' samples. This CDR3 reads CASSLGQVYNEQFF. The CDR3 nucleotides read TGTGCCAGCAGTTTAGGACAGGTATACAATGAGCAGTTCTTC.